This T cell receptor beta chain was documented in a study of blood T cell repertoires in COVID-19. In the study overall: The United States, Italy and Spain provided the acute and convalescent COVID-19 samples. From T cells, B-cell-depleted T cells, or PBMCs came the material, which was cDNA or gDNA.

Seattle participants joined during active infection and were tracked over time. How the authors handled the data: Nucleated cell counts were estimated from reference gene primer amplification. Sequenced by immunoSEQ multiplex PCR; TCRdb stores in-frame clones only, minus some. V and J calls plus clone size are reproduced from that table; the DNA served to infer D and trimming. The sample holds around 190,000 clones; approximately 91% are singletons and the top ten take roughly a sixth. Germline assignment: CDR1 SGHTA and CDR2 FQGTGA. This CDR3 region has 13 residues. Trimming shortened V by 4 bases and J by 2 bases, and 8 bases separated the two germline ends.

The sample comprised peripheral blood. The chain combines TRBV7-3 with TRBJ1-1; D not resolved. This TCR came from a man aged 50-59 years with COVID-19, enrolled during active disease. CDR3 in DNA: TGTGCCAGCAGCTCGGGAGGAAACACTGAAGCTTTCTTT. Translating gives CASSSGGNTEAFF.